The 7 T cell receptor beta chains below were found in one sample sequenced in a study of cytomegalovirus exposure and HLA in healthy donors. Both 60 Vbeta primers and 13 Jbeta primers went into the PCR. Assay: immunoSEQ multiplex PCR; the TCRdb copy retains only in-frame clones and omits some. The sample includes around 92,000 clones, roughly 80% seen only once; the top ten take roughly 1.1%. The specimen was PBMCs. The origin of the receptors is a girl aged 2 to 9 in good health and CMV-seropositive.

The chain links TRBV27 to TRBJ2-1, with D uncertain. The CDR3 totals 11 residues. Germline assignment: CDR1 MNHEY and CDR2 SMNVEV (reference sequence). Between the trimmed V and J ends, which lost 4 bases and 5 bases, there was a span of 3 bases. CDR3 sequence (DNA): TGTGCCAGCAGTTCTAACAATGAGCAGTTCTTC. Residues: CASSSNNEQFF.

This clone was seen only once. This chain connects TRBV27 to TRBJ2-1; TRBD1 matches 7 bases. This CDR3 contains 13 residues. Trimming removed 4 bases from V and 7 bases from J; junction bases left unmatched: 4. The germline V gene has CDR1 MNHEY and CDR2 SMNVEV (reference sequence). CDR3 in amino acids: CASSYETGNEQFF. CDR3 bases: TGTGCCAGCAGTTACGAGACAGGGAATGAGCAGTTCTTC.

The V and J genes are TRBV6-5 and TRBJ2-5; D is perhaps TRBD1 (6 bases). Germline CDR1 MNHEY, CDR2 SVGAGI. CDR3 length: 14 amino acids. Trimming shortened V by 0 bases and J by 5 bases, and 10 bases separated the two germline ends. The CDR3 sequence: CASSYSSQGETQYF. CDR3 bases: TGTGCCAGCAGTTACTCGTCGCAGGGGGAGACCCAGTACTTC.

This chain uses TRBV7-9 with TRBJ2-1; no clear D. The CDR3 length is 14 residues. CDR1 is SEHNR and CDR2 is FQNEAQ in the germline V gene (reference sequence). The V end lost 2 bases, the J end lost 4 bases, and 9 bases lay between the germline ends. The CDR3 is CASSLTQQYNEQFF. CDR3 in DNA: TGTGCCAGCAGCTTAACCCAACAGTACAATGAGCAGTTCTTC. The entire variable domain, with the rest obtained from reference TRBV7-9 and TRBJ2-1, is as follows: DTGVSQNPRHKITKRGQNVTFRCDPISEHNRLYWYRQTLGQGPEFLTYFQNEAQLEKSRLLSDRFSAERPKGSFSTLEIQRTEQGDSAMYLCASSLTQQYNEQFFGPGTRLTVL.

This clone was counted only a few times. CDR3 in amino acids: CASSSRQGAGEQYF. The CDR3 bases are TGTGCCAGCAGTTCAAGACAGGGGGCGGGCGAGCAGTACTTC. The gene calls are TRBV7-9 and TRBJ2-7, with TRBD1 matching 10 bases. Germline V CDR1 and CDR2: SEHNR, FQNEAQ (reference sequence). This CDR3 comprises 14 residues. V was pared by 6 bases and J by 6 bases, with 8 bases of the junction left unmatched.

The chain recombines TRBV10-3 with TRBJ2-5, with 10 bases fitting TRBD1. Trimming took 10 bases from V and 1 from J; bases not matched to a gene: 6. Germline V gene sequence: CDR1 ENHRY, CDR2 SYGVKD. The CDR3 is made up of 14 amino acids. The CDR3 nucleotides read TGTGCCACTAGGGGGGACAGGGGCCAAGAGACCCAGTACTTC. It is translated as CATRGDRGQETQYF.

The gene calls are TRBV2 and TRBJ1-3; the match to TRBD1 covers 7 bases. Trimming removed 8 bases from V and 4 bases from J; junction bases left unmatched: 8. The CDR3 covers 14 residues. Per germline, CDR1 SNHLY and CDR2 FYNNEI. The CDR3 region has the DNA TGTGCCAGCCAAGACAGGGTAGTAGGAAACACCATATATTTT. Residues: CASQDRVVGNTIYF.